Listed below are T cell receptor beta chains from one sample, sequenced in a study of tumor-infiltrating lymphocytes in primary liver carcinoma. TCRdb analysed the multiplex PCR reads with MiXCR anew, one entry per CDR3 protein. The sample has roughly 100,000 distinct CDR3 sequences, roughly 80% seen once; the top ten hold approximately 20%. Sequenced material: liver tumor tissue from sampling region 3. These TCRs come from a man aged 40-50 years with primary liver carcinoma and hepatitis B virus infection. CDR3s include the opening cysteine and the closing phenylalanine or tryptophan. The D gene is left open where the match is weak. Clone size appears in some rows only: once, few, many, or a class for an expanded clone.

J gene,clone size,D gene,V gene,CDR3 protein,CDR3 DNA
TRBJ2-6,once,-,TRBV12-3/TRBV12-4,CASSRTRLVPRRASGANVLTF,TGTGCCAGCAGTCGGACACGACTAGTTCCCCGTCGGGCCTCTGGGGCCAACGTCCTGACTTTC
TRBJ2-5,-,-,TRBV5-4,CASSLSGTSFEIQYF,TGTGCCAGCAGCCTTTCCGGGACCAGCTTTGAGATCCAGTACTTC
TRBJ1-2,-,-,TRBV14,CASSQDRPEYDYTF,TGTGCCAGTAGCCAAGATAGGCCGGAGTATGACTACACCTTC
TRBJ2-2,many,-,TRBV28,CASRWGGVDTGELFF,TGTGCCAGCAGGTGGGGTGGGGTAGACACCGGGGAGCTGTTTTTT
TRBJ1-2,-,-,TRBV5-6,CASSLNGGCTF,TGTGCCAGCAGCTTGAACGGTGGCTGCACCTTC
TRBJ2-3,-,TRBD1,TRBV6-2/TRBV6-3,CASSYLRTGSDMQYF,TGTGCCAGCAGTTACCTCCGGACAGGGTCAGATATGCAGTATTTT
TRBJ2-7,-,-,TRBV28,CASRLQESHYEQYF,TGTGCCAGCAGACTTCAGGAAAGTCACTACGAGCAGTACTTC
TRBJ2-1,-,TRBD2,TRBV28,CASGTSGHNNEQFF,TGTGCTAGCGGGACTAGTGGGCATAACAATGAGCAGTTCTTC
TRBJ1-5,-,-,TRBV6-2/TRBV6-3,CASTMVKGHQPQHF,TGTGCCAGCACCATGGTGAAAGGGCATCAGCCCCAGCATTTT
TRBJ2-2,-,-,TRBV12-3/TRBV12-4,CVSGWGRHAGELFF,TGTGTCAGCGGTTGGGGGAGGCACGCCGGGGAGCTGTTTTTT
TRBJ2-3,-,TRBD2,TRBV6-2/TRBV6-3,CASLLDPSGNVPPGTDTQYF,TGTGCCAGCCTACTAGACCCTAGCGGGAATGTCCCCCCTGGCACAGATACGCAGTATTTT
TRBJ1-2,-,TRBD1,TRBV12-3/TRBV12-4,CASSRTGDYDDYTF,TGTGCCAGCTCACGGACAGGGGACTATGATGACTACACCTTC
TRBJ1-1,-,-,TRBV11-3,CANSLASGSQAFF,TGCGCCAACAGCTTAGCAAGCGGGTCTCAAGCTTTCTTT
TRBJ2-1,-,-,TRBV29-1,CSVVGGVGEQLF,TGCAGCGTTGTAGGAGGTGTGGGTGAGCAGCTCTTC
TRBJ1-5,-,-,TRBV20-1,CSARGGLRGTFMGQPQHF,TGCAGTGCTAGGGGGGGCCTCCGAGGGACATTTATGGGTCAGCCCCAGCATTTT
TRBJ2-7,-,-,TRBV14,CASSRTGTCEQYF,TGTGCCAGCAGCCGGACTGGAACCTGCGAGCAGTACTTC
TRBJ2-5,-,TRBD1,TRBV5-8,CACSLGQGDQETQYF,TGTGCATGCAGCTTAGGGCAGGGGGACCAAGAGACCCAGTACTTC
TRBJ1-4,-,-,TRBV6-1,CVSNEGSGSGNEKLFF,TGTGTCAGCAATGAAGGCTCGGGTTCGGGTAATGAAAAACTGTTTTTT
TRBJ1-5,few,-,TRBV5-5,CASSFGSAGNQPQHF,TGTGCCAGCAGCTTTGGGTCGGCGGGAAATCAGCCCCAGCATTTT
TRBJ2-1,once,TRBD1,TRBV12-3/TRBV12-4,CASSFNSGTEQSF,TGTGCTAGCAGTTTCAATTCGGGGACAGAGCAGTCCTTC
TRBJ1-2,-,-,TRBV29-1,CSVKGHYGYTF,TGCAGCGTTAAGGGCCACTATGGCTACACCTTC
TRBJ2-5,-,TRBD2,TRBV6-2/TRBV6-3,CASSYGSAGGCGETQYF,TGTGCCAGCAGTTATGGTTCAGCGGGAGGATGTGGAGAGACCCAGTATTTC
TRBJ2-3,-,-,TRBV11-2,CASSFPRPDTQYF,TGTGCCAGTAGCTTCCCACGGCCAGATACGCAGTATTTT